The 14 T cell receptor beta chains below were found in one sample sequenced in a study of identical twins. Each CDR3 protein is one row after TCRdb ran MiXCR on the 5' RACE reads. The data hold 140,000 to 150,000 distinct CDR3 sequences, with 3.5% observed a single time. Input material: memory T cells sorted from blood. The receptor set was obtained from a man in his late teens or twenties in good health.

The sample holds many counts of this clonotype. This rearrangement joins TRBV20-1 to TRBJ2-3; 12 bases agree with TRBD2. The length of the CDR3 is 17 residues. The V segment lost 1 base and the J segment 3 bases; nucleotides outside the gene matches: 8. Germline values: CDR1 DFQATT, CDR2 SNEGSKA (reference sequence). Written as DNA, the CDR3 is TGCAGTGCTAGAGTCCCTAGACTAGCGGGAGCGACAGATACGCAGTATTTT. It encodes CSARVPRLAGATDTQYF.

V usage is TRBV21-1 and J usage is TRBJ1-1; the DNA was not used to check the table's D call, TRBD1. TRBV21-1 is described as a pseudogene. The CDR3 extends over 16 amino acids. The CDR3 bases are TGTGCCAGCAGCCAAGATGCGGGACAGACGAACACTGAAGCTTTCTTT. It encodes CASSQDAGQTNTEAFF.

There are many counts of this clonotype. This chain joins TRBV18 and TRBJ2-1; D possibly corresponds to TRBD2 (6 bases). V shed 4 bases and J shed 10 bases, with 14 bases lying between them. This CDR3 has 13 residues. Germline values: CDR1 KGHSH, CDR2 LQKENI. Here the CDR3 DNA reads TGTGCCAGCTCACGAACAGCCCGGGGGGAGCAGTTCTTC. It yields the protein CASSRTARGEQFF.

The V call is TRBV12-3 or TRBV12-4, the J call TRBJ1-1, with D perhaps matching TRBD1 (5 bases). Trimming took 5 bases from V and 6 from J, leaving 13 bases between them. The CDR3 sequence is 13 residues long. The CDR3, as DNA: TGTGCCAGCAGTAATATAGGGGACTCTGAAGCTTTCTTT. Translated, it gives CASSNIGDSEAFF.

Many counts were recorded for this clonotype. The V gene is TRBV7-9, the J gene TRBJ1-4; 7 bases agree with TRBD1. V dropped 4 bases and J dropped 4; count of bases not matched to a gene: 6. Germline assignment: CDR1 SEHNR and CDR2 FQNEAQ (reference sequence). The CDR3 loop spans 15 amino acids. The CDR3 sequence is CASSYRTGRNEKLFF. In DNA form, the CDR3 reads TGTGCCAGCAGCTATCGGACAGGCCGTAATGAAAAACTGTTTTTT.

There are many counts of this clonotype. The rearrangement links TRBV20-1 to TRBJ2-3; 8 nucleotides match TRBD1. CDR1 and CDR2 from the germline V gene are DFQATT and SNEGSKA (reference sequence). V shed 5 bases and J 5 bases; nucleotides not matched to a gene: 15. CDR3 size: 16 residues. CDR3 protein: CSASLLRGRMGDTQYF. The CDR3 DNA is TGCAGTGCTTCACTACTCAGGGGGCGCATGGGAGATACGCAGTATTTT.

Many counts were recorded for this clonotype. V gene TRBV15 combines with J gene TRBJ2-1; unclear D gene. V gave up 1 base and J gave up 9 bases, with 7 bases separating them. Germline V gene lookup returns CDR1 LNHNV and CDR2 YYDKDF (reference sequence). The CDR3 covers 12 residues. The CDR3 loop is CATSRVGSEQFF. The CDR3, as DNA: TGTGCCACCAGCAGAGTGGGCTCTGAGCAGTTCTTC.

This clonotype was seen ten or more times. The chain combines TRBV7-9 with TRBJ2-1; no clear D gene. Germline-derived CDR1 and CDR2 are SEHNR and FQNEAQ (reference sequence). V was cut by 2 bases and J by 7 bases, with 6 bases left in between. The CDR3 spans 12 residues. CDR3 residues: CASSLMRNEQFF. The CDR3 nucleotides read TGTGCCAGCAGCTTAATGCGTAATGAGCAGTTCTTC.

This clonotype was counted ten times or more. V is TRBV7-9 and J is TRBJ1-2, with D unresolved. Germline-derived CDR1 and CDR2 are SEHNR and FQNEAQ (reference sequence). V lost 2 bases to trimming and J lost 6 bases, with 4 bases between them. The CDR3 has 11 amino acids. The CDR3 nucleotides read TGTGCCAGCAGCTTAACAGATGGCTACACCTTC. Its translation is CASSLTDGYTF.

In its sample, this clonotype was seen many times. The chain has TRBV7-9 and TRBJ2-1; 7 bases match TRBD2. CDR1 is SEHNR, CDR2 FQNEAQ, per germline (reference sequence). Losses at the gene ends were 3 bases for V and 4 bases for J; bases not matched to a gene: 3. This CDR3 is 14 amino acids long. The CDR3 nucleotides are TGTGCCAGCAGCTTGGGGGGGGGTTACAATGAGCAGTTCTTC. Protein: CASSLGGGYNEQFF.

This clonotype was observed many times. The V call is TRBV7-2, the J call TRBJ2-5, with D tentatively TRBD1 (5 bases). Germline lookup yields CDR1 SGHTA and CDR2 FQGNSA. V lost 5 bases and J lost 5, with 9 bases in between. This CDR3 region has 12 residues. The CDR3 loop is CASSQTAETQYF. Written as DNA, the CDR3 is TGTGCCAGCAGCCAGACAGCCGAGACCCAGTACTTC.

This clonotype was observed at least ten times. CDR3 DNA: TGTGCCAGCAGCCCGACAGGGGATCAGCCCCAGCATTTT. Residues: CASSPTGDQPQHF. The chain has TRBV7-2 and TRBJ1-5; TRBD1 agrees at 8 bases. Trimming cost V 5 bases and J 5 bases; bases outside gene matches: 2. CDR3 length: 13 residues. Germline CDR1 reads SGHTA; CDR2 reads FQGNSA. The full variable domain, in which reference TRBV7-2 and TRBJ1-5 provide the parts outside the CDR3, is GAGVSQSPSNKVTEKGKDVELRCDPISGHTALYWYRQSLGQGLEFLIYFQGNSAPDKSGLPSDRFSAERTGGSVSTLTIQRTQQEDSAVYLCASSPTGDQPQHFGDGTRLSIL.

This clonotype was seen ten or more times. V usage is TRBV20-1 and J usage is TRBJ2-7, with TRBD2 identical over 7 bases. V lost 6 bases to trimming and J lost 4 bases; unmatched junction nucleotides: 9. The germline V gene encodes CDR1 DFQATT and CDR2 SNEGSKA (reference sequence). There are 13 residues in the CDR3. CDR3 DNA: TGCAGTGCAATCAGGGAGGGGAAATACGAGCAGTACTTC. Its translation: CSAIREGKYEQYF.

At least ten counts were recorded for this clonotype. This chain connects TRBV12-5 to TRBJ1-4; 7 bases are shared with TRBD1. This CDR3 comprises 14 residues. CDR1 is LGHNT, CDR2 FRNRAP, per germline. The V gene end was trimmed by 2 bases and the J gene end by 10 bases; junction bases not matched to a gene: 7. The CDR3 DNA reads as TGTGCTAGTGGTTTGACCGGGACAGACGGAAAACTGTTTTTT. This gives the protein CASGLTGTDGKLFF.